The clone carrying this TCR beta chain was found many times. MiXCR, applied by TCRdb to the RT-PCR reads, yields one record per CDR3 protein. Among about 700,000 distinct CDR3 sequences listed, more than 13% were seen once. The trim removed 2 bases at V and 0 bases at J, leaving 3 bases unmatched. The CDR3 contains 15 residues. Germline loops: CDR1 LGHNA, CDR2 YNFKEQ. The sample was memory CD4+ T cells from blood. J is TRBJ2-7 and V is TRBV4-2; TRBD2 agrees at 8 bases. This receptor was identified in a female donor in good health, serving as a healthy control. This CDR3 is CASSQTSGNSYEQYF. The CDR3 DNA follows: TGTGCCAGCAGCCAAACTAGCGGAAACTCCTACGAGCAGTACTTC.